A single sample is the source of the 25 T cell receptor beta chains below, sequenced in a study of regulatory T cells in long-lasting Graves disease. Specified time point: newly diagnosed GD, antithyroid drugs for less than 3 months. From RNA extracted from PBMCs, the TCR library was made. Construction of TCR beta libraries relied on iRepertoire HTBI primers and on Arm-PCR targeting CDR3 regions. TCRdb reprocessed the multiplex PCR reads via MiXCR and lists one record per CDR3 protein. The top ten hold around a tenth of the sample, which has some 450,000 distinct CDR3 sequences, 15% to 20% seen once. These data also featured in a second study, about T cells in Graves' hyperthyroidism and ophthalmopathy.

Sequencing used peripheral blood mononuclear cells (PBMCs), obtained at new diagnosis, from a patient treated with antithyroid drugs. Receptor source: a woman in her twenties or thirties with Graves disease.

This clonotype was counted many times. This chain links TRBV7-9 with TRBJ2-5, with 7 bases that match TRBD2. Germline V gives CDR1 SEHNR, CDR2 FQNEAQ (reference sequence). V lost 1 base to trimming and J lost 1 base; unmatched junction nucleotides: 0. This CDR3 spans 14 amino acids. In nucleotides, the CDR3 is TGTGCCAGCAGCTTAGGACTAGCCCAAGAGACCCAGTACTTC. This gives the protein CASSLGLAQETQYF.

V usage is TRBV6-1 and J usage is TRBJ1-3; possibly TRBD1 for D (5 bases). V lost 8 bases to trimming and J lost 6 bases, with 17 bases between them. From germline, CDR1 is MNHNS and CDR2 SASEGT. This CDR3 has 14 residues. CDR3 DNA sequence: TGTGCCAGCTTCAAGGACCGGGACGAAAACACCATATATTTT. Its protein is CASFKDRDENTIYF.

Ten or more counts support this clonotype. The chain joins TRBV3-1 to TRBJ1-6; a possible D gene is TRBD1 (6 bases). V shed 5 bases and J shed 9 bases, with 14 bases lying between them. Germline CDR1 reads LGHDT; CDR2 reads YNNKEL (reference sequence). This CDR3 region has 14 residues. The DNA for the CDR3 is TGTGCCAGCAGCTACTCCGGGACATCTTCACCCCTCCACTTT. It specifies CASSYSGTSSPLHF.

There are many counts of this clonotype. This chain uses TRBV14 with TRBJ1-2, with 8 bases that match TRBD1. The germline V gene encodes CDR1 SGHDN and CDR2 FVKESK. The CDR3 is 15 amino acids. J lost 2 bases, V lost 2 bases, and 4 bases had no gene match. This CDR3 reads CASSQMTGANYGYTF. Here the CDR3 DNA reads TGTGCCAGCAGCCAAATGACAGGGGCAAACTATGGCTACACCTTC.

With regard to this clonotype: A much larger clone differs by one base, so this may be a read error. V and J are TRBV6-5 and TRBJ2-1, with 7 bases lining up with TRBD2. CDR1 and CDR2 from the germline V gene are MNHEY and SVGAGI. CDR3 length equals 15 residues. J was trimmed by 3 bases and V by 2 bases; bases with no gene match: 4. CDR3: CASSYLGTIYNEQFF. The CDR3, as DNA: TGTGCCAGCAGTTACCTGGGGACTATCTACAATGAGCAGTTCTTC.

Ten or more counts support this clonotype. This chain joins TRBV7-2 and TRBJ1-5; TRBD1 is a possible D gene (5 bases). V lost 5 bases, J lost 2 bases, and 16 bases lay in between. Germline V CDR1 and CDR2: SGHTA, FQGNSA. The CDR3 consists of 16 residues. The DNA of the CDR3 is TGTGCCAGCAGCCCGGGACCGGCATACGGCAATCAGCCCCAGCATTTT. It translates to CASSPGPAYGNQPQHF.

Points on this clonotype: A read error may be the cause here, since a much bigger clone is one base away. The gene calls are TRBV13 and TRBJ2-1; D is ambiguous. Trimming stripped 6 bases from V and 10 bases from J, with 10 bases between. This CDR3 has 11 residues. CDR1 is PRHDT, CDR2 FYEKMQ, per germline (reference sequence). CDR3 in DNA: TGTGCCAGCAGTCGTCTAGGCGAGCAGTTCTTC. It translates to CASSRLGEQFF. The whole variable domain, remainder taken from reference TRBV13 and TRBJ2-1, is AAGVIQSPRHLIKEKRETATLKCYPIPRHDTVYWYQQGPGQDPQFLISFYEKMQSDKGSIPDRFSAQQFSDYHSELNMSSLELGDSALYFCASSRLGEQFFGPGTRLTVL.

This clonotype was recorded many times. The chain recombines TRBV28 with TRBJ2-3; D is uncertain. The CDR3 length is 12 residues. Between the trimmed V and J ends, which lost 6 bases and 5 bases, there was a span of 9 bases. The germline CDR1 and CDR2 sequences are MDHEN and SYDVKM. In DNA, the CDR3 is TGTGCCAGCAGCCCCCTTCGAGATACGCAGTATTTT. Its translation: CASSPLRDTQYF.

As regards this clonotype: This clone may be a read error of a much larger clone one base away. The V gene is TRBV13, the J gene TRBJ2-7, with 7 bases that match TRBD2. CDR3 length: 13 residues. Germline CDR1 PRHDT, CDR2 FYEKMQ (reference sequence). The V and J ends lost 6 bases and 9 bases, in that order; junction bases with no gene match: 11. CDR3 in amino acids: CASSLWGGRGQYF. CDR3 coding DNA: TGTGCCAGCAGTTTATGGGGGGGGAGAGGGCAGTACTTC. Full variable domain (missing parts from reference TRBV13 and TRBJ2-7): AAGVIQSPRHLIKEKRETATLKCYPIPRHDTVYWYQQGPGQDPQFLISFYEKMQSDKGSIPDRFSAQQFSDYHSELNMSSLELGDSALYFCASSLWGGRGQYFGPGTRLTVT.

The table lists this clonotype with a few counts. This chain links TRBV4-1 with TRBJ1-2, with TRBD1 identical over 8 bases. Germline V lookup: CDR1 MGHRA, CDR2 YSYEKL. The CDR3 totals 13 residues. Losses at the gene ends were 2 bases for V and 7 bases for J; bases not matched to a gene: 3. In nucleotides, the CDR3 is TGCGCCAGCAGCCAACCGACAGGGGTTGGCTACACCTTC. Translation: CASSQPTGVGYTF.

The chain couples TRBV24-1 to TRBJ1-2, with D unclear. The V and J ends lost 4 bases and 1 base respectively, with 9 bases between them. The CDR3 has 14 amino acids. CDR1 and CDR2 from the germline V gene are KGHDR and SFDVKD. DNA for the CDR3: TGTGCCACCAGTGAGGGATCGGATAACTATGGCTACACCTTC. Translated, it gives CATSEGSDNYGYTF.

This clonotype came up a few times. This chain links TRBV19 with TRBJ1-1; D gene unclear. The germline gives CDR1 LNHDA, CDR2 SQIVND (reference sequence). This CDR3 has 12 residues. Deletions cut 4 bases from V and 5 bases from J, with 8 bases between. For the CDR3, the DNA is TGTGCCAGTAGTAAAAGGACTACTGAAGCTTTCTTT. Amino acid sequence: CASSKRTTEAFF.

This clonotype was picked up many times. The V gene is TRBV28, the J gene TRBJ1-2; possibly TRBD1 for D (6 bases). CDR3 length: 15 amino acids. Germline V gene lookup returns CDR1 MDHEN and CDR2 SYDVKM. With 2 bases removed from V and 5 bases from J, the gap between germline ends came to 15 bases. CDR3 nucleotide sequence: TGTGCCAGCAGTTTAGGAGGGAACACAGGGTATGGCTACACCTTC. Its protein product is CASSLGGNTGYGYTF.

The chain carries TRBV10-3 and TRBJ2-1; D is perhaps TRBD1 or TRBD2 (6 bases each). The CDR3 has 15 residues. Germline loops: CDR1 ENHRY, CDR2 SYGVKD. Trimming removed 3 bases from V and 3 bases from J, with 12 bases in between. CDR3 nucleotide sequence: TGTGCCATCAGTGAAGGAGGGGGGAGCTACAATGAGCAGTTCTTC. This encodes CAISEGGGSYNEQFF.

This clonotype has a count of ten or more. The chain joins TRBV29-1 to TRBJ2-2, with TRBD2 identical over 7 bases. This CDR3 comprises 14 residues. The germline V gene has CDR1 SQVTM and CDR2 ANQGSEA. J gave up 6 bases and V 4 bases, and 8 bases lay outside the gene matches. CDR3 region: CSVVGPGGPGELFF. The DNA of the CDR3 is TGCAGCGTTGTGGGTCCGGGAGGTCCCGGGGAGCTGTTTTTT.

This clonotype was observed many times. CDR3 residues: CSAREKQGGVKPQHF. The CDR3 DNA is TGCAGTGCTAGAGAAAAACAGGGAGGGGTAAAGCCCCAGCATTTT. V is TRBV20-1 and J is TRBJ1-5; D is perhaps TRBD1 (6 bases). Germline V gives CDR1 DFQATT, CDR2 SNEGSKA (reference sequence). The germline V and J ends were trimmed by 0 bases and 8 bases, with 17 bases remaining between them. This CDR3 has 15 residues.

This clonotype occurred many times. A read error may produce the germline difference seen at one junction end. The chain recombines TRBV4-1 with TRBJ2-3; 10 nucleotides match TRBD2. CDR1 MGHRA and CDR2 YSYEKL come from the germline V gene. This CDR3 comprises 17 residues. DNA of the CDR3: TGTGCCAGCAGCCAAGAGGAGACTAGCGGGTCAGGAGATACGCAGTATTTT. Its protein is CASSQEETSGSGDTQYF.

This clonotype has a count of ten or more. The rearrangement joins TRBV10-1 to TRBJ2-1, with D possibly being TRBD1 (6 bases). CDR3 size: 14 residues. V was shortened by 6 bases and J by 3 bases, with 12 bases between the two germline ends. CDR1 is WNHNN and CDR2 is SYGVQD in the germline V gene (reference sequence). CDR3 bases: TGCGCCAGCAGCGCCGGGACAAACTACAATGAGCAGTTCTTC. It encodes CASSAGTNYNEQFF.

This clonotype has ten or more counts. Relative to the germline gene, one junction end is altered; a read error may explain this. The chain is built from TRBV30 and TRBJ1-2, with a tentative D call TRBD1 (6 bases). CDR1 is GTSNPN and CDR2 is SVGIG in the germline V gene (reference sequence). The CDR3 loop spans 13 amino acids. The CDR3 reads CAWTRGGAYRYTF. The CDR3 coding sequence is TGTGCCTGGACCCGAGGGGGGGCCTATCGCTACACCTTC.

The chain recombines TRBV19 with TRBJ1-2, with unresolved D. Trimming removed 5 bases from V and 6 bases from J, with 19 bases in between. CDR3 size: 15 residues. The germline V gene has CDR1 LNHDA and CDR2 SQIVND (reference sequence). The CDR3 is CASSFSRGDLHGYTF. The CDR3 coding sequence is TGTGCCAGTAGTTTCAGCCGGGGAGACCTTCATGGCTACACCTTC.

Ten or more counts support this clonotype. CDR3 sequence reads: CSPRDGYTF. DNA for the CDR3: TGCAGTCCACGTGATGGCTACACCTTC. The chain has TRBV20-1 and TRBJ1-2; D ambiguous. The CDR3 loop spans 9 amino acids. The V and J ends lost 8 bases and 6 bases respectively, with 7 bases between them. Germline CDR1 and CDR2: DFQATT and SNEGSKA (reference sequence).

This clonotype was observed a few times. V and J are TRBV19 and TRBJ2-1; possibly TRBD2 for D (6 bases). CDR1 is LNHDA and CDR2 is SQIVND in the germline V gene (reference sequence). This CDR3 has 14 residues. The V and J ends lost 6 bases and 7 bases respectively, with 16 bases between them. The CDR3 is CASRRGRDLNEQFF. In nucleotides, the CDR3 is TGTGCCAGTAGAAGAGGGCGGGATCTAAATGAGCAGTTCTTC.

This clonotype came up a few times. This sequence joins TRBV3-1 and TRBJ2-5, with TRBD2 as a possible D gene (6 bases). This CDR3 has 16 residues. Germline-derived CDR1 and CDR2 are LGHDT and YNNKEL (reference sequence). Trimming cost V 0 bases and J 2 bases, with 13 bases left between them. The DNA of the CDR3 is TGTGCCAGCAGCCAAGAACCCGCGGGGCTTCAAGAGACCCAGTACTTC. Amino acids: CASSQEPAGLQETQYF.

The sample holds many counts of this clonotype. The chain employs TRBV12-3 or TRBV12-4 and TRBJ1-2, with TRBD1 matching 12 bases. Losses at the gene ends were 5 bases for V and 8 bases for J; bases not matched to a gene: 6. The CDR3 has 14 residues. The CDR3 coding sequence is TGTGCCAGCAGTCAGGGACAGGGGGCTCGGGGCTACACCTTC. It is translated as CASSQGQGARGYTF.

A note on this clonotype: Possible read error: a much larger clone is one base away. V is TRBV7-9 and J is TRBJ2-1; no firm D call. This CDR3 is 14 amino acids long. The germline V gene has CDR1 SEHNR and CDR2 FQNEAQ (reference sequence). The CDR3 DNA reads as TGTGCCCGCAGCTTAGGCTGGGAACACAATGAGCAGTTCTTC. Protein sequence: CARSLGWEHNEQFF.